This T cell receptor beta chain was documented in a study of T cell responses to AZD1222 COVID-19 vaccine. Findings and caveats of the study: Spike-specific TCR breadth and depth rose after two AZD1222 doses. Every sample of the repertoires postdated the peak T cell response. Mapped onto spike, vaccine-associated CD4 TCRs spanned it and were dominant at 160-218 and 743-854. Donors in the cohort were predominantly white British and more often female, and clonal diversity was possibly underestimated.

The table came from immunoSEQ multiplex PCR; TCRdb's copy has only in-frame clones and leaves some out. The sample has about 270,000 clones, 90% to 95% seen once. Germline-derived CDR1 and CDR2 are SGHVS and FQNEAQ. Trimming left V 0 bases short and J 6 bases short, with 6 bases between. The CDR3 loop spans 12 amino acids. Comments on this clone: The antigen remains unidentified.

The material was peripheral blood, obtained 28 days after the second AZD1222 dose. This sequence joins TRBV7-8 and TRBJ2-7; no reliable D call. The TCR comes from an adult who received the AZD1222 COVID-19 vaccine. CDR3: CASSLAGVEQYF. Here the CDR3 DNA reads TGTGCCAGCAGCTTAGCTGGGGTCGAGCAGTACTTC. Using reference TRBV7-8 and TRBJ2-7 for the parts outside the CDR3, the full variable domain is GAGVSQSPRYKVAKRGQDVALRCDPISGHVSLFWYQQALGQGPEFLTYFQNEAQLDKSGLPSDRFFAERPEGSVSTLKIQRTQQEDSAVYLCASSLAGVEQYFGPGTRLTVT.